This T cell receptor beta chain was sequenced during a study of graft-versus-host responses after intestinal transplantation. Study summary: Each recipient received a multivisceral, liver-intestinal, or isolated intestinal graft. Every recipient had anti-thymocyte globulin induction and about three years of tacrolimus plus steroids. Study results and caveats: The study found high graft-versus-host to host-versus-graft clonal ratios in allografts of patients with graft-donor T cell macrochimerism.

CDR3 length equals 13 residues. Trimming removed 5 bases from V and 13 bases from J; junction bases left unmatched: 12. Germline values: CDR1 SEHNR, CDR2 FQNEAQ (reference sequence). A remark on this clone: What it binds is not known.

Data came from immunoSEQ multiplex PCR; TCRdb stores just in-frame clones and leaves some out. This sample has under 90,000 clones, with nearly 90% found just once. The chain uses TRBV7-9 and TRBJ2-3; TRBD2 agrees at 7 bases. The sequences come from unstimulated CD8+ T cells sorted from spleen or lymph node cells, collected before transplant. The clonotype was recovered from a human donor who was the organ donor for an intestinal transplant. The CDR3 region has the DNA TGTGCCAGCAGCCAGGATCCGCGGGGGAGGAAGTATTTT. This codes for CASSQDPRGRKYF.